Sequencing of this T cell receptor (beta chain) was carried out in a study of cytomegalovirus exposure and HLA in healthy donors. General study findings and limits: Later analysis identified a missense DCLRE1C variant that was linked to TCR beta V- and J-gene trimming.

CDR3 length: 16 amino acids. The V end lost 8 bases, the J end lost 8 bases, and 24 bases lay between the germline ends. The PCR used 60 Vbeta and 13 Jbeta primers. Sequencing was performed with immunoSEQ multiplex PCR; in TCRdb, only in-frame clones are kept and a portion is missing. Here the sample spans about 160,000 clones, under 80% being singletons. Concerning this clone itself: The antigen is unknown.

The specimen sequenced was PBMCs. The chain has TRBV23-1 and TRBJ1-4, with a weak D call TRBD1 (6 bases). TRBV23-1 falls under the ORF class, with uncertain function. The clonotype was recovered from a woman aged 25 to 39 in good health and CMV-seronegative. CDR3 residues: CASSSLVGRGGEKLFF. CDR3 in DNA: TGCGCCAGCTCTTCCCTCGTCGGCAGGGGAGGGGAAAAACTGTTTTTT.